This is a list of T cell receptor beta chains from one sample in a study of cytomegalovirus exposure and HLA in healthy donors. Produced via immunoSEQ multiplex PCR; TCRdb's table is partial and in-frame only. Of roughly 150,000 clones in the sample, roughly nine tenths are singletons; the top ten hold more than 2.5%. Sequenced material: PBMCs. The receptor source for this set is a woman between 18 and 29 years old in good health and CMV-seropositive. The CDR3 runs from the conserved cysteine through the conserved F or W. The D gene is left open where the match is weak. Only part of the rows carry a size: once, few, many, or a class if the clone is expanded.

D gene: TRBD1; J gene: TRBJ1-1; clone size: -; V gene: TRBV29-1; CDR3 DNA: TGCAGCGTTGGGGACAGGTACATCTTAGAAGCTTTCTTT; CDR3 protein: CSVGDRYILEAFF
D gene: -; J gene: TRBJ1-1; clone size: -; V gene: TRBV2; CDR3 DNA: TGTGCCAGCAGTAAACACATGACTGAAGCTTTCTTT; CDR3 protein: CASSKHMTEAFF
D gene: -; J gene: TRBJ2-5; clone size: -; V gene: TRBV11-2; CDR3 DNA: TGTGCCAGCAGCTTAGTCGACCGGGGGGAGACCCAGTACTTC; CDR3 protein: CASSLVDRGETQYF
D gene: TRBD1; J gene: TRBJ2-2; clone size: -; V gene: TRBV27; CDR3 DNA: TGTGCCAGCAGCAACAGACAGGGGCCCGGGGAGCTGTTTTTT; CDR3 protein: CASSNRQGPGELFF
D gene: -; J gene: TRBJ2-1; clone size: -; V gene: TRBV29-1; CDR3 DNA: TGCAGCGTCGTAAGGGCCCGGCCGGGGGATCACAATGAGCAGTTCTTC; CDR3 protein: CSVVRARPGDHNEQFF
D gene: -; J gene: TRBJ2-1; clone size: -; V gene: TRBV15; CDR3 DNA: TGTGCCAGCCATAGCGTGTATGCCGATGAGCAGTTCTTC; CDR3 protein: CASHSVYADEQFF
D gene: TRBD2; J gene: TRBJ2-5; clone size: -; V gene: TRBV29-1; CDR3 DNA: TGCAGCGTTGACGATAGACTAGCGGGAACCCAAGAGACCCAGTACTTC; CDR3 protein: CSVDDRLAGTQETQYF
D gene: TRBD1; J gene: TRBJ2-7; clone size: -; V gene: TRBV19; CDR3 DNA: TGTGCCCGAATGCCGGGACAGGGGCCCTACGAGCAGTACTTC; CDR3 protein: CARMPGQGPYEQYF
D gene: -; J gene: TRBJ2-7; clone size: once; V gene: TRBV12-5; CDR3 DNA: TGTGCTAGTGGTTTCAGTGGAACTACCTACTCCTACGAGCAGTACTTC; CDR3 protein: CASGFSGTTYSYEQYF
D gene: TRBD2; J gene: TRBJ2-1; clone size: -; V gene: TRBV5-5; CDR3 DNA: TGTGCCAGCAGCACCATCGGACTAGCGGCCAACAATGAGCAGTTCTTC; CDR3 protein: CASSTIGLAANNEQFF
D gene: -; J gene: TRBJ2-3; clone size: -; V gene: TRBV5-4; CDR3 DNA: TGTGCCAGCAGCTTGGGCGGGGTGGGCACAGATACGCAGTATTTT; CDR3 protein: CASSLGGVGTDTQYF
D gene: -; J gene: TRBJ2-2; clone size: -; V gene: TRBV5-1; CDR3 DNA: TGCGCCAGCAGCTTGGCCGGGACTAACACCGGGGAGCTGTTTTTT; CDR3 protein: CASSLAGTNTGELFF
D gene: -; J gene: TRBJ1-1; clone size: -; V gene: TRBV27; CDR3 DNA: TGTGCCAGCAGTTTATCGCGAGGGTACACTGAAGCTTTCTTT; CDR3 protein: CASSLSRGYTEAFF
D gene: TRBD2; J gene: TRBJ2-1; clone size: -; V gene: TRBV7-6; CDR3 DNA: TGTGCCAGCAGCCAGGGGGGACTAGCGGGAGGGCGCGAGCAGTTCTTC; CDR3 protein: CASSQGGLAGGREQFF
D gene: TRBD1; J gene: TRBJ2-3; clone size: -; V gene: TRBV30; CDR3 DNA: TGTGCCTGGAGCGAGGGGGCGACCACAGATACGCAGTATTTT; CDR3 protein: CAWSEGATTDTQYF
D gene: -; J gene: TRBJ2-7; clone size: -; V gene: TRBV5-1; CDR3 DNA: TGCGCCAGCAGCTTGGGGCAGGGTGTCTACGAGCAGTACTTC; CDR3 protein: CASSLGQGVYEQYF
D gene: TRBD2; J gene: TRBJ2-3; clone size: -; V gene: TRBV7-9; CDR3 DNA: TGTGCCAGCAGCCCCCTTGCGGGAGGGCCCGTAGATACGCAGTATTTT; CDR3 protein: CASSPLAGGPVDTQYF
D gene: TRBD1; J gene: TRBJ2-7; clone size: -; V gene: TRBV20-1; CDR3 DNA: TGCAGTGCAACGTACCGGGACAGACAGTACTTC; CDR3 protein: CSATYRDRQYF
D gene: TRBD1; J gene: TRBJ2-5; clone size: -; V gene: TRBV4-3; CDR3 DNA: TGCGCCAGCAGCCAGGGACAGTACCAAGAGACCCAGTACTTC; CDR3 protein: CASSQGQYQETQYF
D gene: -; J gene: TRBJ1-2; clone size: -; V gene: TRBV7-8; CDR3 DNA: TGTGCCAGCAGCCCTAGGGTGAGCGGGGCCAACTATGGCTACACCTTC; CDR3 protein: CASSPRVSGANYGYTF
D gene: TRBD1; J gene: TRBJ1-1; clone size: once; V gene: TRBV12-5; CDR3 DNA: TGTGCTAGTGGTTGGGACAGGGGAACTGAAGCTTTCTTT; CDR3 protein: CASGWDRGTEAFF
D gene: TRBD2; J gene: TRBJ2-1; clone size: -; V gene: TRBV6-1; CDR3 DNA: TGTGCCAGCAGTGGGGCTAGCGGGAGGATTCGGGCTCATGAGCAGTTCTTC; CDR3 protein: CASSGASGRIRAHEQFF
D gene: TRBD2; J gene: TRBJ2-1; clone size: -; V gene: TRBV18; CDR3 DNA: TGTGCCAGCTCACTAGGGGCTAGCGGGAGTACTGGTAGTGAGCAGTTCTTC; CDR3 protein: CASSLGASGSTGSEQFF
D gene: TRBD2; J gene: TRBJ2-1; clone size: -; V gene: TRBV29-1; CDR3 DNA: TGCAGCGTTCTTCTAGCGGGATTACGTAATGAGCAGTTCTTC; CDR3 protein: CSVLLAGLRNEQFF
D gene: TRBD2; J gene: TRBJ2-7; clone size: -; V gene: TRBV2; CDR3 DNA: TGTGCCAGCAGTGAACCACAGTCCGGGGGGCTGGTACTAGCGGGAGGGTCCCACGAGCAGTACTTC; CDR3 protein: CASSEPQSGGLVLAGGSHEQYF
D gene: TRBD1; J gene: TRBJ2-7; clone size: -; V gene: TRBV28; CDR3 DNA: TGTGCCAGCAGTTTTCCGCAGGGGGTCTATTACGAGCAGTACTTC; CDR3 protein: CASSFPQGVYYEQYF
D gene: TRBD2; J gene: TRBJ2-1; clone size: -; V gene: TRBV7-3; CDR3 DNA: TGTGCCAGCAGCTTAATGGGGACTAGCGTGCAGTTCTTC; CDR3 protein: CASSLMGTSVQFF
D gene: TRBD2; J gene: TRBJ2-2; clone size: once; V gene: TRBV13; CDR3 DNA: TGTGCCAGCAGCCCGACTAGCGGGAGACGGGGTGGGGAGCTGTTTTTT; CDR3 protein: CASSPTSGRRGGELFF
D gene: TRBD2; J gene: TRBJ2-1; clone size: -; V gene: TRBV11-1; CDR3 DNA: TGTGCCAGCAGCTTAGGTGGGACTAGCGTCAGCTACAATGAGCAGTTCTTC; CDR3 protein: CASSLGGTSVSYNEQFF
D gene: -; J gene: TRBJ1-2; clone size: -; V gene: TRBV2; CDR3 DNA: TGTGCCAGCAGTGTTTTGTCAGGGGACGTTGGCTACACCTTC; CDR3 protein: CASSVLSGDVGYTF
D gene: TRBD2; J gene: TRBJ2-1; clone size: -; V gene: TRBV10-3; CDR3 DNA: TGTGCCATCAGTGAGTCGGCTAGCGGTGAGCAGTTCTTC; CDR3 protein: CAISESASGEQFF
D gene: TRBD2; J gene: TRBJ2-3; clone size: -; V gene: TRBV30; CDR3 DNA: TGTGCCTGGAGTCCGGGGTCTAGCGGGAGGGGGGCAGATACGCAGTATTTT; CDR3 protein: CAWSPGSSGRGADTQYF
D gene: TRBD2; J gene: TRBJ2-1; clone size: -; V gene: TRBV6-1; CDR3 DNA: TGTGCCAGCAGCGAAGGGACTAGCGGGAGCCATGAGCAGTTCTTC; CDR3 protein: CASSEGTSGSHEQFF
D gene: TRBD2; J gene: TRBJ2-3; clone size: -; V gene: TRBV5-4; CDR3 DNA: TGTGCCAGCAGCTTAGGGCTAGCGGGGTCGGGCACAGATACGCAGTATTTT; CDR3 protein: CASSLGLAGSGTDTQYF
D gene: TRBD1; J gene: TRBJ1-2; clone size: -; V gene: TRBV29-1; CDR3 DNA: TGCAGCGTTGGGACAGGGGATTCCTATGGCTACACCTTC; CDR3 protein: CSVGTGDSYGYTF
D gene: -; J gene: TRBJ2-7; clone size: few; V gene: TRBV6-6; CDR3 DNA: TGTGCCAGCCAACAGGGACAAGGGCTCCGCGAGCAGTACTTC; CDR3 protein: CASQQGQGLREQYF
D gene: TRBD2; J gene: TRBJ2-1; clone size: -; V gene: TRBV5-1; CDR3 DNA: TGCGCCAGCAGCTTGCCAGCGGGAGGGCTGCTCAATGAGCAGTTCTTC; CDR3 protein: CASSLPAGGLLNEQFF
D gene: TRBD2; J gene: TRBJ2-2; clone size: -; V gene: TRBV4-2; CDR3 DNA: TGTGCCAGCAGCCGTGGGACTAGCGGGACCACCGGGGAGCTGTTTTTT; CDR3 protein: CASSRGTSGTTGELFF
D gene: -; J gene: TRBJ1-5; clone size: -; V gene: TRBV7-9; CDR3 DNA: TGTGCCAGCAGCTTAAGCGGGGCTGGCAATCAGCCCCAGCATTTT; CDR3 protein: CASSLSGAGNQPQHF
D gene: TRBD2; J gene: TRBJ2-5; clone size: -; V gene: TRBV11-3; CDR3 DNA: TGTGCCAGCAGCTTTCGGGAGGGCCGGAAGGAGACCCAGTACTTC; CDR3 protein: CASSFREGRKETQYF
D gene: -; J gene: TRBJ2-7; clone size: -; V gene: TRBV5-8; CDR3 DNA: TGTGCCAGCAGCCGTATCACCGTGGGCCACTCCTACGAGCAGTACTTC; CDR3 protein: CASSRITVGHSYEQYF
D gene: -; J gene: TRBJ2-3; clone size: -; V gene: TRBV10-2; CDR3 DNA: TGCGCCAGCAGGGAGGGACTTTCAGATACGCAGTATTTT; CDR3 protein: CASREGLSDTQYF
D gene: -; J gene: TRBJ2-7; clone size: -; V gene: TRBV28; CDR3 DNA: TGTGCCAGCAGTTTACGGCAGGTGAACTCCGAGCAGTACTTC; CDR3 protein: CASSLRQVNSEQYF
D gene: -; J gene: TRBJ2-5; clone size: -; V gene: TRBV6-1; CDR3 DNA: TGTGCCAGCAGTGAAGGGGCGGGCTCTCAAGAGACCCAGTACTTC; CDR3 protein: CASSEGAGSQETQYF
D gene: TRBD2; J gene: TRBJ2-5; clone size: -; V gene: TRBV28; CDR3 DNA: TGTGCCAGCACCTTGACGCGGGGGGGAGGTGAGACCCAGTACTTC; CDR3 protein: CASTLTRGGGETQYF
D gene: -; J gene: TRBJ1-2; clone size: -; V gene: TRBV7-9; CDR3 DNA: TGTGCCACCACCACTCCATCAGCGGCTAACCGAGGAGGCTACACCTTC; CDR3 protein: CATTTPSAANRGGYTF
D gene: -; J gene: TRBJ2-7; clone size: once; V gene: TRBV5-6; CDR3 DNA: TGTGCCAGCAGCTTGTCGGGGTCAGGATACGAGCAGTACTTC; CDR3 protein: CASSLSGSGYEQYF
D gene: -; J gene: TRBJ2-7; clone size: once; V gene: TRBV9; CDR3 DNA: TGTGCCAGCAGCGCCGGCCCAGACAGGTACAACTACGAGCAGTACTTC; CDR3 protein: CASSAGPDRYNYEQYF
D gene: -; J gene: TRBJ1-2; clone size: -; V gene: TRBV30; CDR3 DNA: TGTGCCTGGGCCCACAGGGCTGGCGGCTACACCTTC; CDR3 protein: CAWAHRAGGYTF